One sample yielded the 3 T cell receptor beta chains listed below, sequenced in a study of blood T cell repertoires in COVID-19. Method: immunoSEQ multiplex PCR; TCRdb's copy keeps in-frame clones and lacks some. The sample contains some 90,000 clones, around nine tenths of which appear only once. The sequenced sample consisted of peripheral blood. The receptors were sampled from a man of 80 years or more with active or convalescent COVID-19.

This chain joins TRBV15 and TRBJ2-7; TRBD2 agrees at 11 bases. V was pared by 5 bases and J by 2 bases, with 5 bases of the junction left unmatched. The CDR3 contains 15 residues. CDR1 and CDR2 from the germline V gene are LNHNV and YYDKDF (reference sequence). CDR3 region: CATSGGLAGTYEQYF. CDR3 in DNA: TGTGCCACCAGCGGCGGACTAGCGGGTACCTACGAGCAGTACTTC.

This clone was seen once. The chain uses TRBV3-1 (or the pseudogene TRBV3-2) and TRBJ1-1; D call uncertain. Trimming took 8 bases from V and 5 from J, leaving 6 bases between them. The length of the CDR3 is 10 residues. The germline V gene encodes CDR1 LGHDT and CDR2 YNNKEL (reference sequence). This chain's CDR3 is CASGGTEAFF. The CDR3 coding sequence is TGTGCCAGCGGAGGGACTGAAGCTTTCTTT.

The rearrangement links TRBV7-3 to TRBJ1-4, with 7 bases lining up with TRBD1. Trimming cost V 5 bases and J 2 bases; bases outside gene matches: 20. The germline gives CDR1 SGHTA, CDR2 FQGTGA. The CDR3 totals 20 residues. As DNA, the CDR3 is TGTGCCAGCAGCCTCCAGACAGGGCTAGTCCACAATGAGACTAATGAAAAACTGTTTTTT. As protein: CASSLQTGLVHNETNEKLFF.